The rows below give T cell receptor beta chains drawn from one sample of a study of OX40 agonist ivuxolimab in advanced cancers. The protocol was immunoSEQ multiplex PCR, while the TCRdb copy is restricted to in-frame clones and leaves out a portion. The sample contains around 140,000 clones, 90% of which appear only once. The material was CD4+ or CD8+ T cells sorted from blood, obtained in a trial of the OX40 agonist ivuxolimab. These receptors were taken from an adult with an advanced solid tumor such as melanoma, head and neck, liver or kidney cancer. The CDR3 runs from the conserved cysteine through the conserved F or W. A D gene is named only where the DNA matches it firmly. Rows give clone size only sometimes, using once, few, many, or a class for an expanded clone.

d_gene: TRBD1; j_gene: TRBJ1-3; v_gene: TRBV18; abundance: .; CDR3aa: CASSPPGQAGNTIYF; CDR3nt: TGTGCCAGCTCACCACCCGGACAGGCTGGAAACACCATATATTTT
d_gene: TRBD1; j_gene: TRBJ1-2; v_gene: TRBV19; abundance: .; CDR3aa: CASSKGQGAPDYGYTF; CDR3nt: TGTGCCAGTAGTAAGGGGCAGGGGGCGCCGGACTATGGCTACACCTTC
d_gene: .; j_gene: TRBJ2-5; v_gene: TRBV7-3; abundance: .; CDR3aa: CASSLGAREGAQYF; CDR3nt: TGTGCCAGCAGCTTAGGGGCGAGAGAGGGGGCCCAGTACTTC
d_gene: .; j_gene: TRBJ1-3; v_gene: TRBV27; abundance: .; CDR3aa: CASSLDGGPGNTIYF; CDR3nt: TGTGCCAGCAGTTTAGATGGGGGCCCTGGAAACACCATATATTTT
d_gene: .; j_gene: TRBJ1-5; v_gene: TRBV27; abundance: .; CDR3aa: CASSLKRDRGNQPQHF; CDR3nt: TGTGCCAGCAGTTTAAAGAGGGACCGGGGCAATCAGCCCCAGCATTTT
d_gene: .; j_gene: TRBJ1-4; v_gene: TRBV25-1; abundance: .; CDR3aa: CASSEYTENEKLFF; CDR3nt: TGTGCCAGCAGTGAATACACGGAAAATGAAAAACTGTTTTTT
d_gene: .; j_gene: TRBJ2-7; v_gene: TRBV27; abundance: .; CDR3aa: CASSFRSEAYEQYF; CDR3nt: TGTGCCAGCAGTTTCCGTTCGGAAGCCTACGAGCAGTACTTC
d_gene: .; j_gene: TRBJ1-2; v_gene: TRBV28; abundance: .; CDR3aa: CASRSAAYGYTF; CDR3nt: TGTGCCAGCAGATCGGCTGCCTATGGCTACACCTTC
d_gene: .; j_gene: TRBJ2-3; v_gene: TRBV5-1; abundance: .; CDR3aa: CASSLTGTDTQYF; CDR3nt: TGCGCCAGCAGCTTGACCGGCACAGATACGCAGTATTTT
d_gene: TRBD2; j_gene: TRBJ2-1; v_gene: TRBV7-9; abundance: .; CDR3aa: CASSGTTVDNEQFF; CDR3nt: TGTGCCAGCAGTGGGACTACCGTAGACAATGAGCAGTTCTTC
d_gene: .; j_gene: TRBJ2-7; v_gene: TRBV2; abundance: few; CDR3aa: CASSDKIYEQYF; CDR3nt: TGTGCCAGCAGTGACAAGATATACGAGCAGTACTTC
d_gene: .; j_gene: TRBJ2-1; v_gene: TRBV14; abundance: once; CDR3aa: CASSQLTNEQFF; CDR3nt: TGTGCCAGCAGCCAACTAACCAATGAGCAGTTCTTC
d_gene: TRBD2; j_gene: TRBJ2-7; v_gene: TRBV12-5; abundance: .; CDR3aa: CASGGRGRELYEQYF; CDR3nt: TGTGCTAGTGGTGGTCGCGGGCGGGAGCTCTACGAGCAGTACTTC
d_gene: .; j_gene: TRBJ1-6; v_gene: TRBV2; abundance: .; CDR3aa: CASTTRQPPLHF; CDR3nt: TGTGCCAGCACAACCAGACAACCTCCCCTCCACTTT
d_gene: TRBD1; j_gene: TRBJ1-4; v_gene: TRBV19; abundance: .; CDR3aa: CASLDRGGGLAEKLFF; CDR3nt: TGTGCCAGTTTGGACAGGGGTGGCGGATTGGCTGAAAAACTGTTTTTT
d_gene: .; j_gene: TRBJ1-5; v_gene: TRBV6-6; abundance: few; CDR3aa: CASSFGSNQPQHF; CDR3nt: TGTGCCAGCAGTTTCGGTAGCAATCAGCCCCAGCATTTT
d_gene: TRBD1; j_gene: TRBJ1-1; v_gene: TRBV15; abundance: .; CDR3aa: CATSRGTGGTEAFF; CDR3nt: TGTGCCACCAGCAGAGGTACAGGGGGCACTGAAGCTTTCTTT
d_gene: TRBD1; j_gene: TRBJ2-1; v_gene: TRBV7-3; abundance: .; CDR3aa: CASSLRDRGWNEQFF; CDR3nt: TGTGCCAGCAGCCTCCGGGACAGGGGGTGGAATGAGCAGTTCTTC
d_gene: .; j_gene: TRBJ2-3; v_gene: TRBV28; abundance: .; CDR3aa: CASSQGWTDTQYF; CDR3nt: TGTGCCAGCAGTCAGGGGTGGACAGATACGCAGTATTTT
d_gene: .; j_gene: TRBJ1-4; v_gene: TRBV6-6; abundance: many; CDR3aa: CASTLTGTAKEKLFF; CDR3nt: TGTGCCAGCACTCTTACGGGGACCGCTAAGGAAAAACTGTTTTTT
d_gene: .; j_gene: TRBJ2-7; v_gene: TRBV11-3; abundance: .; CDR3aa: CASSPSEGEQYF; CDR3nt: TGTGCCAGCAGCCCCAGCGAGGGGGAGCAGTACTTC
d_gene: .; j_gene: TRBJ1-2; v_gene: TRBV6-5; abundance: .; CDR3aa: CASSQQRGGDYGYTF; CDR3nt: TGTGCCAGCAGTCAACAGAGGGGGGGAGACTATGGCTACACCTTC
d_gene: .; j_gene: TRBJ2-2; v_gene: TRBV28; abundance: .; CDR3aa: CASSLRSGAANTGELFF; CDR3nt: TGTGCCAGCAGTTTAAGGTCAGGAGCCGCGAACACCGGGGAGCTGTTTTTT
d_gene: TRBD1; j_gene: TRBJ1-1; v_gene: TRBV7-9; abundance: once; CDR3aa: CASSLPGQGATEAFF; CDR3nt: TGTGCCAGCAGCTTACCGGGACAGGGAGCAACTGAAGCTTTCTTT
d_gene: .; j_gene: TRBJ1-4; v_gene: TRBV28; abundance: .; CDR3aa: CASSFSLGKEKLFF; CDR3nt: TGTGCCAGCAGTTTTTCGTTAGGCAAGGAAAAACTGTTTTTT
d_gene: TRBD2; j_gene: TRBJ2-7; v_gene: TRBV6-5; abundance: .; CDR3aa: CASKNGAGGPREQYF; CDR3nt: TGTGCCAGCAAAAACGGGGCGGGAGGGCCTCGGGAGCAGTACTTC
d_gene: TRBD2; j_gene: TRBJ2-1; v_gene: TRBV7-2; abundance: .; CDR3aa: CASSHTRLAGGSYNEQFF; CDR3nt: TGTGCCAGCAGCCATACTAGACTAGCGGGGGGCTCCTACAATGAGCAGTTCTTC
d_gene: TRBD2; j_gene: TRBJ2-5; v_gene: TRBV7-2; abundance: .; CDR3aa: CASSSSGASGRTQYF; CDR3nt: TGTGCCAGCAGTTCCTCCGGGGCTAGCGGCCGAACCCAGTACTTC
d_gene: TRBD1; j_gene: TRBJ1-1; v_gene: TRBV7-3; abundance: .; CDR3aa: CASSAQGSTEAFF; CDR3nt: TGTGCCAGCAGCGCACAGGGGAGCACTGAAGCTTTCTTT